Listed below are T cell receptor beta chains from one sample, sequenced in a study of CD8 T cells in Susac syndrome. TCRdb re-called the immunoSEQ multiplex PCR reads through MiXCR, storing one row per CDR3 protein. The sample lists some 400,000 distinct CDR3 sequences; approximately 89% were seen once. The sequencing sample was made of CD8+ T cells from PBMCs. Every receptor here comes from a human donor with multiple sclerosis. The CDR3 runs from the conserved cysteine through the conserved F or W. The D gene is left open where the match is weak. Size is omitted from some rows. Given values are once, few, many or a class for expanded clones.

CDR3 DNA: TGTGCCACCAGGACCGGGAGCACTTATGGCTACACCTTC
CDR3 protein: CATRTGSTYGYTF
J gene: TRBJ1-2
clone size: NA
D gene: NA
V gene: TRBV6-1

CDR3 DNA: TGCAGTGCCCGAGGGGGGACAGGCAACCTCAATGAGCAGTTCTTC
CDR3 protein: CSARGGTGNLNEQFF
J gene: TRBJ2-1
clone size: NA
D gene: TRBD1
V gene: TRBV20-1

CDR3 DNA: TGTGCCAGCAGTTGGGTTAGCGGGGGGGAGGATGAGCAGTTCTTC
CDR3 protein: CASSWVSGGEDEQFF
J gene: TRBJ2-1
clone size: once
D gene: TRBD2
V gene: TRBV6-2/TRBV6-3

CDR3 DNA: TGTGCCAGTAGTGCCGATGTCGGACAAACCGGGGAGCTGTTTTTT
CDR3 protein: CASSADVGQTGELFF
J gene: TRBJ2-2
clone size: NA
D gene: NA
V gene: TRBV19

CDR3 DNA: TGTGCTAGCAGCTTAGGACCTTCCTACGAGCAGTACTTC
CDR3 protein: CASSLGPSYEQYF
J gene: TRBJ2-7
clone size: many
D gene: NA
V gene: TRBV6-5

CDR3 DNA: TGCAGTGCTAGTGGTAGAAGTGTACAGGTACCCTACGAGCAGTACTTC
CDR3 protein: CSASGRSVQVPYEQYF
J gene: TRBJ2-7
clone size: NA
D gene: NA
V gene: TRBV20-1

CDR3 DNA: TGTGCCAGCAGTTACTCGGTATCTAGGGCGGGAGGGCCGTCAGATACGCAGTATTTT
CDR3 protein: CASSYSVSRAGGPSDTQYF
J gene: TRBJ2-3
clone size: NA
D gene: TRBD2
V gene: TRBV6-5

CDR3 DNA: TGTGCCAGCAGTTTGGGGACAGGGTTGAATGAGCAGTTCTTC
CDR3 protein: CASSLGTGLNEQFF
J gene: TRBJ2-1
clone size: few
D gene: TRBD1
V gene: TRBV6-2/TRBV6-3

CDR3 DNA: TGTGCCAGCAGTGCCTGGGATCGGGGCAGGGGAGACTATGGCTACACCTTC
CDR3 protein: CASSAWDRGRGDYGYTF
J gene: TRBJ1-2
clone size: NA
D gene: NA
V gene: TRBV25-1

CDR3 DNA: TGTGCCAGCAGTTTTCTCTTGGGAGCAACCTACGAGCAGTACTTC
CDR3 protein: CASSFLLGATYEQYF
J gene: TRBJ2-7
clone size: NA
D gene: NA
V gene: TRBV28

CDR3 DNA: TGCGCCAGCAGCCAAGGTCTGGGACCCTCTCGCTATGGCTACACCTTC
CDR3 protein: CASSQGLGPSRYGYTF
J gene: TRBJ1-2
clone size: NA
D gene: NA
V gene: TRBV4-1

CDR3 DNA: TGTGCCAGCAGTTTAGGCCTAGCGGGGGACTCCTACGAGCAGTACTTC
CDR3 protein: CASSLGLAGDSYEQYF
J gene: TRBJ2-7
clone size: NA
D gene: TRBD2
V gene: TRBV28

CDR3 DNA: TGCGCTGGGGCCAGAGAAGAGACCCAGTACTTC
CDR3 protein: CAGAREETQYF
J gene: TRBJ2-5
clone size: NA
D gene: NA
V gene: TRBV23-1

CDR3 DNA: TGCGCCAGCAGCCCCACTAGCGGGAGGTGGGATGAGCAGTTCTTC
CDR3 protein: CASSPTSGRWDEQFF
J gene: TRBJ2-1
clone size: NA
D gene: TRBD2
V gene: TRBV4-1

CDR3 DNA: TGTGCCAGCAGCCCGTTTACTGGCTATGGCTACACCTTC
CDR3 protein: CASSPFTGYGYTF
J gene: TRBJ1-2
clone size: NA
D gene: NA
V gene: TRBV27

CDR3 DNA: TGTGCCAGCAGCCAAGCAGAGGGGGGTCACAATATCGATGAGCAGTTCTTC
CDR3 protein: CASSQAEGGHNIDEQFF
J gene: TRBJ2-1
clone size: NA
D gene: NA
V gene: TRBV3-1

CDR3 DNA: TGCAGCGTTGAGGGGCCTTACACCGGGGAGCTGTTTTTT
CDR3 protein: CSVEGPYTGELFF
J gene: TRBJ2-2
clone size: NA
D gene: NA
V gene: TRBV29-1

CDR3 DNA: TGTGCCAGCAGTGAAGCGGGGGGAATCTATGGCTACACCTTC
CDR3 protein: CASSEAGGIYGYTF
J gene: TRBJ1-2
clone size: few
D gene: NA
V gene: TRBV6-1

CDR3 DNA: TGCAGCGTTGAATTTCGGGGTACCCTCCACTTT
CDR3 protein: CSVEFRGTLHF
J gene: TRBJ1-6
clone size: NA
D gene: NA
V gene: TRBV29-1

CDR3 DNA: TGTGCCAGCAGTCCAGAACCCCTAAGGGCTTATGAAAAACTGTTTTTT
CDR3 protein: CASSPEPLRAYEKLFF
J gene: TRBJ1-4
clone size: NA
D gene: NA
V gene: TRBV6-1

CDR3 DNA: TGTGCCAGCAGTTTATCGATCGGGGCTGAAAAACTGTTTTTT
CDR3 protein: CASSLSIGAEKLFF
J gene: TRBJ1-4
clone size: once
D gene: NA
V gene: TRBV27

CDR3 DNA: TGTGCCAGCAGTCCGGGGGGGGACACTGAAGCTTTCTTT
CDR3 protein: CASSPGGDTEAFF
J gene: TRBJ1-1
clone size: few
D gene: NA
V gene: TRBV5-4

CDR3 DNA: TGCGCCAGCAGCTCCGGGACAGGCCGGACCGGGGAGCTGTTTTTT
CDR3 protein: CASSSGTGRTGELFF
J gene: TRBJ2-2
clone size: NA
D gene: TRBD1
V gene: TRBV5-1

CDR3 DNA: TGTGCCAGCAGCTTGGCCGGGACCGCTGAAGCTTTCTTT
CDR3 protein: CASSLAGTAEAFF
J gene: TRBJ1-1
clone size: NA
D gene: NA
V gene: TRBV5-5

CDR3 DNA: TGTGCCAGCAGCCCGAGACTAGCGGAGGTCTACAATGAGCAGTTCTTC
CDR3 protein: CASSPRLAEVYNEQFF
J gene: TRBJ2-1
clone size: NA
D gene: TRBD2
V gene: TRBV7-9

CDR3 DNA: TGTGCCAGCAGTTCCCCGTCGTCTGCCCAAGAGACCCAGTACTTC
CDR3 protein: CASSSPSSAQETQYF
J gene: TRBJ2-5
clone size: NA
D gene: NA
V gene: TRBV28

CDR3 DNA: TGCAGCGTATACGGGGACGAGGGCACTGAAGCTTTCTTT
CDR3 protein: CSVYGDEGTEAFF
J gene: TRBJ1-1
clone size: NA
D gene: NA
V gene: TRBV29-1

CDR3 DNA: TGTGCCAGCAGTTTATTCAGGGGGCTCTACGAGCAGTACTTC
CDR3 protein: CASSLFRGLYEQYF
J gene: TRBJ2-7
clone size: few
D gene: TRBD1
V gene: TRBV27

CDR3 DNA: TGTGCCAGCAGCTTCCTAGGGGAGCCGACCTACGAGCAGTACTTC
CDR3 protein: CASSFLGEPTYEQYF
J gene: TRBJ2-7
clone size: NA
D gene: NA
V gene: TRBV27

CDR3 DNA: TGCGCCAGCAGCTTGTACCCCGGCGGGACAGGGTCTCACGAGCAGTACTTC
CDR3 protein: CASSLYPGGTGSHEQYF
J gene: TRBJ2-7
clone size: NA
D gene: TRBD1
V gene: TRBV5-1

CDR3 DNA: TGTGCCAGTCAGATCCGGGGGGACTACGAGCAGTACTTC
CDR3 protein: CASQIRGDYEQYF
J gene: TRBJ2-7
clone size: NA
D gene: TRBD2
V gene: TRBV11-2

CDR3 DNA: TGTGCCAGTAGTATTGCCCTGAATTATAACTATGGCTACACCTTC
CDR3 protein: CASSIALNYNYGYTF
J gene: TRBJ1-2
clone size: NA
D gene: NA
V gene: TRBV19

CDR3 DNA: TGTGCCAGCAGTATGTCCACGCCTTATAATTCACCCCTCCACTTT
CDR3 protein: CASSMSTPYNSPLHF
J gene: TRBJ1-6
clone size: NA
D gene: NA
V gene: TRBV12-3/TRBV12-4

CDR3 DNA: TGTGCCAGCAGCTCCCCGGGATCGAACACTGAAACTTTCTTT
CDR3 protein: CASSSPGSNTETFF
J gene: TRBJ1-1
clone size: NA
D gene: NA
V gene: TRBV7-2

CDR3 DNA: TGTGCCAGCCATTCGAGGGGACAAGGAGGAAACACCATATATTTT
CDR3 protein: CASHSRGQGGNTIYF
J gene: TRBJ1-3
clone size: NA
D gene: NA
V gene: TRBV3-1

CDR3 DNA: TGTGCCGGTTCGGGGGCTAACTATGGCTACACCTTC
CDR3 protein: CAGSGANYGYTF
J gene: TRBJ1-2
clone size: once
D gene: NA
V gene: TRBV5-4